This is a list of T cell receptor beta chains from one sample in a study of blood T cells in healthy people across ages. TCRdb used MiXCR to reprocess the 5' RACE reads, holding one entry per CDR3 protein. The data hold 1,500,000 or so distinct CDR3 sequences, with roughly 43% observed a single time. Sequences were obtained from blood. These receptors were taken from a woman aged 18 to 35 in good health. CDR3s include the opening cysteine and the closing phenylalanine or tryptophan. A D gene is named only where the DNA matches it firmly. Only some rows state a clone size, as once, few, many or a class for expanded clones.

few	TRBV6-1	-	TRBJ2-1	TGTGCCACCAGGCCGGGTGGGAGCGGCAGCAATGAGCAGTTCTTC	CATRPGGSGSNEQFF
-	TRBV5-5	-	TRBJ1-1	TGTGCCAGCAGCTGGGGGGTGACACCAAACACTGAAGCTTTCTTT	CASSWGVTPNTEAFF
many	TRBV7-2	-	TRBJ1-2	TGTGCCAGCAGCGTAGTGGCGGGAACTAACTATGGCTACACCTTC	CASSVVAGTNYGYTF
-	TRBV4-2	-	TRBJ2-3	TGTGCCAGCAGCCAAGATGCGGGGTACACAGATACGCAGTATTTT	CASSQDAGYTDTQYF
-	TRBV28	-	TRBJ2-4	TGTGCCAGCAGTTTTGGATACGAGCGGTACTTC	CASSFGYERYF
-	TRBV12-3/TRBV12-4	TRBD2	TRBJ2-2	TGTGCCAGCAGACCGGGACTAGCAACCGGGGAGCTGTTTTTT	CASRPGLATGELFF
-	TRBV6-1	-	TRBJ1-2	TGTGCCAGCAGTTCCTCCGCGGGCCACACCTTC	CASSSSAGHTF
-	TRBV6-2/TRBV6-3	TRBD1	TRBJ1-2	TGTGCCAGCAGAACGAACAGGGGACCGGGCTATGGCTACACCTTC	CASRTNRGPGYGYTF
-	TRBV7-9	TRBD1	TRBJ1-2	TGTGCCAGCAGCGATCCCGGGACAGGGTTACATGGCTACACCTTC	CASSDPGTGLHGYTF
few	TRBV10-3	-	TRBJ1-6	TGTGCCATCAGTGACCCAGGGGATAACTCACCCCTCCACTTT	CAISDPGDNSPLHF
-	TRBV4-2	TRBD1	TRBJ2-1	TGTGCCAGCATCGGAGTGGGACAGGGCTACAATGAGCAGTTCTTC	CASIGVGQGYNEQFF
-	TRBV5-1	TRBD1	TRBJ1-1	TGCGCCAGCAGTCGCCCCGGGACAGGGCTGGGCACTGAAGCTTTCTTT	CASSRPGTGLGTEAFF
-	TRBV4-3	-	TRBJ2-1	TGCGCCAGCAGCCAAGTCCTGGCTAGCGAGGGCAATGAGCAGTTCTTC	CASSQVLASEGNEQFF
-	TRBV6-1	-	TRBJ2-3	TGTGCCAGCAGTGAAGTCGGCTACGGGGATACGCAGTATTTT	CASSEVGYGDTQYF
few	TRBV24-1	TRBD1	TRBJ2-5	TGTGCCACCAGTGATCTAAACAGGGGCCAAGAGACCCAGTACTTC	CATSDLNRGQETQYF
-	TRBV4-3	-	TRBJ2-7	TGCGCCAGCAGCCAATTAGTCTCGAGGAATGAGCAGTACTTC	CASSQLVSRNEQYF
few	TRBV6-6	TRBD1	TRBJ1-4	TGTGCCAGCACGGACAGGGGACAGCGTAATGAAAAACTGTTTTTT	CASTDRGQRNEKLFF
-	TRBV20-1	-	TRBJ2-3	TGCAGTGCCGGACACCCTGCCACAGATACGCAGTATTTT	CSAGHPATDTQYF
few	TRBV10-3	TRBD2	TRBJ2-7	TGTGCCATCAGAGGGGGACTAGCGGACGAGCAGTACTTC	CAIRGGLADEQYF
-	TRBV11-2	-	TRBJ2-7	TGTGCCAGCAGCTTATTTTTACGGGGGAGCTCCTACAATGAGCAGTACTTC	CASSLFLRGSSYNEQYF
few	TRBV25-1	TRBD1	TRBJ1-2	TGTGCCAGCAGTGCACATCACTCCGAGGACAGGGTCATCACCTTC	CASSAHHSEDRVITF
-	TRBV9	TRBD1	TRBJ1-1	TGTGCCAGCAGCGTACCGTCGGGGACAGCGAACACTGAAGCTTTCTTT	CASSVPSGTANTEAFF
-	TRBV6-2/TRBV6-3	-	TRBJ2-3	TGTGCCAGCAGTCCAACTAGTCAACCAGGTACGCAGTATTTT	CASSPTSQPGTQYF
-	TRBV7-2	TRBD2	TRBJ2-3	TGTGCCAGCAGCATCCTAGCGGGAGGATCAGATACGCAGTATTTT	CASSILAGGSDTQYF
few	TRBV12-3/TRBV12-4	TRBD1	TRBJ1-2	TGTGCCAGCAGACAGGGGGGGAGTGGCTACACCTTC	CASRQGGSGYTF
-	TRBV7-9	-	TRBJ2-6	TGTGCCAGCAGCTACGAGCGGGTTGGGGCCAACGTCCTGACTTTC	CASSYERVGANVLTF
-	TRBV7-9	-	TRBJ1-1	TGTGCCAGCACCCAGGGATCGAACACTGAAGCTTTCTTT	CASTQGSNTEAFF
few	TRBV5-4	TRBD1	TRBJ2-3	TGTGCCAGCAACGCCGGGACAGGGAGCACAGATACGCAGTATTTT	CASNAGTGSTDTQYF
-	TRBV7-2	-	TRBJ2-5	TGTGCCAGCAGCAAGCGGTCGGAGACCCAGTACTTC	CASSKRSETQYF
-	TRBV7-2	TRBD1	TRBJ2-1	TGTGCCAGCAGCTTACCGACAGGGAGCCAACCTGCGTACTCCTACAATGAGCAGTTCTTC	CASSLPTGSQPAYSYNEQFF
-	TRBV4-3	-	TRBJ1-2	TGCGCCAGCAGCCATGGAGGGAGCTATGGCTACACCTTC	CASSHGGSYGYTF
-	TRBV11-2	TRBD1	TRBJ1-1	TGTGCCAGCAGCTTAGCGACAGGGGTTTACACTGAAGCTTTCTTT	CASSLATGVYTEAFF
-	TRBV24-1	TRBD2	TRBJ2-1	TGTGCCACCAGTGACCAAGGACTAGTTGGGGATGAGCAGTTCTTC	CATSDQGLVGDEQFF
-	TRBV24-1	-	TRBJ1-5	TGTGCCACCAGTGATTTGCGGAGTGATGGTAGCAATCAGCCCCAGCATTTT	CATSDLRSDGSNQPQHF
-	TRBV6-1	-	TRBJ2-7	TGTGCCAGCAGGCTCACTAGTGCCGCCTACAATGAGCAGTACTTC	CASRLTSAAYNEQYF
-	TRBV18	-	TRBJ2-2	TGTGCCAGCTCTCCAGAAGTCGCCGGGGAGCTGTTTTTT	CASSPEVAGELFF
few	TRBV7-2	-	TRBJ2-1	TGTGCCAGCAGCGGGGGTCACAATGAGCAGTTCTTC	CASSGGHNEQFF
-	TRBV6-6	TRBD1	TRBJ1-1	TGTGCCAGCAGTTACACAGGGGGCTCGACTAATGCTGAAGCTTTCTTT	CASSYTGGSTNAEAFF
few	TRBV20-1	TRBD1	TRBJ2-7	TGCAGTGCTAGAAATGGACAGGGGTACGAAGAGCAGTACTTC	CSARNGQGYEEQYF
-	TRBV6-2/TRBV6-3	-	TRBJ1-5	TGTGCCAGCAGAGCAACCGGACAGCCCCTAAATAGTTATAGCAATCAGCCCCAGCATTTT	CASRATGQPLNSYSNQPQHF
-	TRBV2	TRBD1	TRBJ1-4	TGTGCCAGCAATCCGCCGGGACAGGGTAACGAAAAACTGTTTTTT	CASNPPGQGNEKLFF
-	TRBV5-8	TRBD1	TRBJ2-1	TGTGCCAGCAGCACCGGGACAGGAACCTACAATGAGCAGTTCTTC	CASSTGTGTYNEQFF
-	TRBV4-1	TRBD2	TRBJ2-7	TGCGCCAGCAGCCAAGAATGGGCGGGGGGAACCTACGAGCAGTACTTC	CASSQEWAGGTYEQYF
-	TRBV20-1	-	TRBJ2-1	TGCAGTGCACCGAGGGTCAGTTGGAGGGACTTCGACAATGAGCAGTTCTTC	CSAPRVSWRDFDNEQFF
-	TRBV10-3	TRBD1	TRBJ2-7	TGTGCCACCCGGGACAGCTACGAGCAGTACTTC	CATRDSYEQYF
few	TRBV15	-	TRBJ1-2	TGTGCCACCAGCAGAGAACGGGACCCCCGATGGTATGGCTACACCTTC	CATSRERDPRWYGYTF
-	TRBV7-4	-	TRBJ2-5	TGTGCCAGCAGCTTAGCCCGGGGAGTCAGGGTTTCGGGCCAAGAGACCCAGTACTTC	CASSLARGVRVSGQETQYF
-	TRBV7-9	-	TRBJ1-5	TGTGCCAGCAGCTTATTAGGGGGTTGGGCCCAGCATTTT	CASSLLGGWAQHF
few	TRBV20-1	-	TRBJ2-7	TGCAGTGCCAGACTAGTAAAATACGAGCAGTACTTC	CSARLVKYEQYF
-	TRBV6-5	TRBD1	TRBJ1-2	TGTGCCAGCAGTTACGAAGGGATGGGACAGGGAGGAGGCTACACCTTC	CASSYEGMGQGGGYTF
few	TRBV4-3	-	TRBJ2-7	TGCGCCAGCAGCCAAGTCCCCGGCGAGCAGTACTTC	CASSQVPGEQYF
once	TRBV6-5	TRBD1	TRBJ2-3	TGTGCCAGCAGCTGCACAGGGGGAAGCACAGATACGCAGTATTTT	CASSCTGGSTDTQYF
few	TRBV4-1	-	TRBJ1-1	TGCGCCAGCAGCCACCCGCCCGGGGGCGCTGAAGCTTTCTTT	CASSHPPGGAEAFF
many	TRBV4-3	TRBD2	TRBJ2-3	TGCGCCAGCAGCCAAGATAATAGCGGGGGCACTAGCACAGATACGCAGTATTTT	CASSQDNSGGTSTDTQYF
-	TRBV15	-	TRBJ1-2	TGTGCCACCAGCAGAGATTTTGGATCGCCTGGCTACACCTTC	CATSRDFGSPGYTF
-	TRBV27	-	TRBJ1-4	TGTGCCAGCAGTTTATTCGGGGTAGGGGAAAAACTGTTTTTT	CASSLFGVGEKLFF
few	TRBV7-2	TRBD1	TRBJ1-4	TGTGCCAGCAGAGACAGGGGAGGAAATGAAAAACTGTTTTTT	CASRDRGGNEKLFF
-	TRBV6-2/TRBV6-3	-	TRBJ2-7	TGTGTCAGCAGTTCCTATACCTACGAGCAGTACTTC	CVSSSYTYEQYF
few	TRBV4-1	-	TRBJ1-1	TGCGCCAGCAGCCAATCCCGAGTACTGAATACTGAAGCTTTCTTT	CASSQSRVLNTEAFF